These 7 T cell receptor beta chains originate from one sample sequenced in a study of blood T cell repertoires in COVID-19. Generated by immunoSEQ multiplex PCR, the TCRdb table keeps only in-frame clones and is missing some. Of some 55,000 clones listed, 65% to 80% are singletons. The sample was peripheral blood. The receptors here all came from a man in his sixties or seventies with active or convalescent COVID-19.

The J gene is TRBJ1-6, the V gene TRBV7-2, with D unclear. The germline V and J ends were trimmed by 0 bases and 4 bases, with 10 bases remaining between them. The CDR3 is 16 amino acids. Per germline, CDR1 SGHTA and CDR2 FQGNSA. The DNA of the CDR3 is TGTGCCAGCAGCTTAGCCGTCACAGCTTATAATTCACCCCTCCACTTT. Its translation is CASSLAVTAYNSPLHF.

V is TRBV23-1 and J is TRBJ2-3, with 10 bases matching TRBD2. TRBV23-1 is noted as an ORF with a role that remains uncertain. V shed 4 bases and J 1 base; nucleotides not matched to a gene: 8. CDR3 length equals 17 residues. CDR3 nucleotides: TGCGCCAGCAGTCCAGGAGCACTAGCGGGATGCACAGATACGCAGTATTTT. Amino acid sequence: CASSPGALAGCTDTQYF.

This chain uses TRBV7-3 with TRBJ2-1, with TRBD2 matching over 14 bases. The germline V gene encodes CDR1 SGHTA and CDR2 FQGTGA. This CDR3 spans 16 amino acids. J was trimmed by 10 bases and V by 5 bases; bases with no gene match: 10. CDR3 amino acids: CASSPMTSGGAKEQFF. CDR3 bases: TGTGCCAGCAGCCCAATGACTAGCGGGGGGGCGAAGGAGCAGTTCTTC.

This chain uses TRBV11-1 with TRBJ2-7; TRBD2 is a possible D gene (5 bases). The V end was cut by 5 bases, the J end by 1 base, with 15 bases between. The CDR3 covers 15 residues. Germline V gives CDR1 SGHAT, CDR2 FQDESV (reference sequence). CDR3 nucleotides: TGTGCCAGCAGCCTCGGGGTAGGGTCATCCTACGAGCAGTACTTC. This codes for CASSLGVGSSYEQYF.

This clone was recorded a few times. Here the CDR3 reads CASSLVRNYGYTF. The CDR3 DNA is TGTGCCAGCAGTTTAGTACGGAACTATGGCTACACCTTC. V and J are TRBV28 and TRBJ1-2, with D unresolved. With 2 bases removed from V and 2 bases from J, the gap between germline ends came to 6 bases. This CDR3 is 13 amino acids long. Germline CDR1 MDHEN, CDR2 SYDVKM.

The chain links TRBV18 to TRBJ2-7; TRBD1 is a possible D gene (5 bases). The CDR3 sequence is 13 residues long. Germline CDR1 reads KGHSH; CDR2 reads LQKENI. The V end lost 5 bases, the J end lost 0 bases, and 8 bases lay between the germline ends. The CDR3: CASSVDSSYEQYF. The CDR3 coding sequence is TGTGCCAGCTCAGTAGACAGCTCCTACGAGCAGTACTTC. Complete variable domain (other parts from reference TRBV18 and TRBJ2-7): NAGVMQNPRHLVRRRGQEARLRCSPMKGHSHVYWYRQLPEEGLKFMVYLQKENIIDESGMPKERFSAEFPKEGPSILRIQQVVRGDSAAYFCASSVDSSYEQYFGPGTRLTVT.

This clone was recorded only once. V is TRBV19 and J is TRBJ1-5, with 7 nucleotides matching TRBD1. V trimming: 6 bases; J trimming: 7 bases; junction bases outside the gene matches: 6. The CDR3 consists of 13 residues. The V gene's germline CDR1 is LNHDA and CDR2 SQIVND (reference sequence). CDR3 DNA: TGTGCCAGTAGCCCGACAGGGCTACAGCCCCAGCATTTT. Residues: CASSPTGLQPQHF.